What follows is one TCR beta chain and its context. Likely a read error: the CDR3 ends without its conserved phenylalanine or tryptophan. In addition to blood RNA drawn from unsorted whole blood, germline DNA was extracted. Chronic HBV infection was present in the patients, who were treatment-naive. Reverse transcription of roughly 0.5 ug total RNA with a constant-region primer produced TCR beta cDNA. Investigators got TCR beta libraries out of three nested multiplex PCR rounds, done with slightly modified ARM-PCR. It was with TRBV1-TRBV30 forward primers and a C-beta reverse primer that the first two PCR rounds were run, at about 10 cycles each. Each CDR3 protein gets one entry after TCRdb re-called the multiplex PCR reads with MiXCR. This sample has 300,000 to 350,000 distinct CDR3 sequences, with about 61% found just once. This sample is drawn from a study of tumor-infiltrating lymphocytes in primary liver carcinoma.

The CDR3 has 18 amino acids. V was shortened by 3 bases and J by 3 bases, with 23 bases between the two germline ends. Germline V gene data show CDR1 as SGHAT and CDR2 as FQNNGV. This clonotype was sampled from a man aged 35 to 55 with primary liver carcinoma and hepatitis B virus infection. Sequencing used peripheral blood. The V and J genes are TRBV11-2 and TRBJ2-5; D ambiguous. The CDR3 nucleotides are TGTGCCAGCAGCTTGGCGAGGCTAGTCCTGGGAAAAAAAGAGACCCAGTACTCC. It yields the protein CASSLARLVLGKKETQYS.